Sequencing of this T cell receptor beta chain was carried out in a study of blood T cell repertoires in COVID-19. As for the study in general: The United States, Italy and Spain provided the acute and convalescent COVID-19 samples. T cells, B-cell-depleted T cells, or PBMCs provided the cDNA or gDNA that served as material.

The sample holds a few counts of this clone. Authors' processing steps: The assay estimated nucleated cells by amplifying reference gene primers. The table came from immunoSEQ multiplex PCR; TCRdb's copy has only in-frame clones and leaves some out. Clone size and V and J calls were adopted from that table, with D and trimming inferred from the DNA. The table includes around 64,000 clones, approximately 87% detected once. Germline V gene lookup returns CDR1 MNHEY and CDR2 SMNVEV (reference sequence). J gave up 5 bases and V 5 bases, and 12 bases lay outside the gene matches. The CDR3 has 16 residues. The chain employs TRBV27 and TRBJ2-7; 10 nucleotides agree with TRBD1. Specimen: peripheral blood. The sequence came from a man in his forties or fifties with active COVID-19. CDR3 region: CASSPTGGKGPHEQYF. The CDR3 nucleotides read TGTGCCAGCAGTCCGACAGGGGGCAAGGGCCCTCACGAGCAGTACTTC.